Listed below are T cell receptor beta chains from one sample, sequenced in a study of OX40 agonist ivuxolimab in advanced cancers. Method: immunoSEQ multiplex PCR; TCRdb's copy keeps in-frame clones and lacks some. This sample has about 32,000 clones; around nine tenths occur once, and the top ten carry 26%. This specimen was CD4+ or CD8+ T cells sorted from blood, taken in a trial of the OX40 agonist ivuxolimab. These receptors all come from an adult with an advanced solid tumor such as melanoma, head and neck, liver or kidney cancer. CDR3s include the opening cysteine and the closing phenylalanine or tryptophan. A D gene is named only where the DNA matches it firmly.

>TRBV4-1|TRBD2
CASSSWTSGRLVAYEQYF
>TRBV6-6|TRBD1
CASSYTWTGRGGELFF
>TRBV2|TRBD1
CASESGGNEQYF
>TRBV14|TRBD1
CASSIPGGTGWNEQFF
>TRBV10-2|TRBD1
CASSGGQGDYF
>TRBV7-9|.
CASSLAGTPNTGELFF
>TRBV4-1|TRBD2
CASSHQWEGRYEQYF
>TRBV6-5|.
CASSYSLGVEQYF
>TRBV7-6|TRBD2
CASSPLTSGGAYEQYF
>TRBV27|.
CASSLSAYAYEQYF
>TRBV2|TRBD1
CASRQGAAGELFF
>TRBV14|.
CASSQGHSYFYEQYF
>TRBV10-1|TRBD2
CASSVLAGSSYNEQFF
>TRBV28|.
CASSPNGFGNQPQHF
>TRBV13|.
CASSSTRLMSMEEQFF
>TRBV4-1|.
CASSQDRIYEKLFF
>TRBV12-5|TRBD2
CASGQGTSSYNEQFF
>TRBV5-4|TRBD1
CASSYQGDSPLHF
>TRBV7-9|.
CASSPDPNEQFF
>TRBV28|.
CASGGLATDTGELFF
>TRBV5-8|.
CASSWIGGNQPQHF
>TRBV9|TRBD1
CASSATGEQFF
>TRBV5-1|TRBD1
CASSYTERTGPYNEQFF
>TRBV5-5|.
CASSSRLGTGELFF
>TRBV27|.
CASSLYAPYNEQFF
>TRBV11-1|TRBD1
CASSSRTGYGYTF
>TRBV28|.
CASSRPGTSYTGELFF
>TRBV28|TRBD2
CASSAFSGRAADTQYF
>TRBV2|TRBD2
CASSELERELRRQETQYF
>TRBV5-6|TRBD1
CASSTIQGTEAFF
>TRBV19|.
CASSIGNYEQFF
>TRBV19|.
CASSISVNYGYTF
>TRBV28|TRBD1
CASSSPGQVPTAGYTF
>TRBV9|.
CASSTGGTDTQYF
>TRBV5-8|.
CASSLRRLENQPQHF
>TRBV7-8|.
CASSPASGNTIYF
>TRBV5-8|.
CASSLDLLGNTEAFF
>TRBV7-7|TRBD2
CASSLELAGTQETQYF
>TRBV6-1|.
CASIFRWGYTF
>TRBV7-6|TRBD2
CASSRTSGTDTQYF
>TRBV10-1|TRBD1
CASSDEDRGDTQYF
>TRBV2|TRBD1
CASSETLGGNSYEQYF
>TRBV7-6|.
CASSLVGTPAETQYF
>TRBV11-3|.
CASSPPLAGREAFF
>TRBV10-2|.
CASSELTGELFF